This T cell receptor beta chain comes out of a study of blood T cell repertoires in COVID-19. About the study: T cells, B-cell-depleted T cells, or PBMCs supplied cDNA or gDNA.

The data were produced by immunoSEQ multiplex PCR, yet TCRdb's version contains in-frame clones alone and is incomplete. Counted here are about 170,000 clones, around 89% occurring once; the ten biggest clones make up 0.7% to 0.9%. Individuals drawn from around 24 US areas were roughly 18 to 95 years old. Two consecutive negative NP/OP PCR tests, clearance, or resolved symptoms defined Cohort 3 recovery. The CDR3 contains 12 residues. Germline CDR1 is SGHNT and CDR2 is YYREEE (reference sequence). V lost 7 bases to trimming and J lost 4 bases; unmatched junction nucleotides: 3. This receptor was taken from a woman under 30 who had recovered from COVID-19. The J gene is TRBJ1-1, the V gene TRBV5-4, with TRBD1 matching 8 bases. The specimen was PBMCs or T cells enriched from blood (not recorded which). The CDR3 bases are TGTGCCAGCTGGACAGGGAGCACTGAAGCTTTCTTT. This gives the protein CASWTGSTEAFF. Drawing the rest from reference TRBV5-4 and TRBJ1-1, the complete variable domain is ETGVTQSPTHLIKTRGQQVTLRCSSQSGHNTVSWYQQALGQGPQFIFQYYREEENGRGNFPPRFSGLQFPNYSSELNVNALELDDSALYLCASWTGSTEAFFGQGTRLTVV.